This T cell receptor (beta chain) was captured by sequencing in a study of OX40 agonist ivuxolimab in advanced cancers. Looking at the study overall: An agonistic anti-OX40 (CD134) antibody, ivuxolimab, was used to treat the patients. Patients received intravenous ivuxolimab every 2 weeks at 0.01 to 10 mg/kg.

The CDR3 length is 14 residues. The germline CDR1 and CDR2 sequences are SGHTA and FQGTGA. The V and J ends lost 5 bases and 8 bases respectively, with 15 bases between them. As for this clone: Its antigen is undetermined.

Only in-frame clones appear in the TCRdb table, and some are missing; sequencing was by immunoSEQ multiplex PCR. The sample includes about 60,000 clones, around 87% of them seen just once. Study conclusions and caveats: Among patients with partial responses at 0.1-3.0 mg/kg, clonal expansion was among the lowest.

This specimen was CD4+ or CD8+ T cells sorted from blood, taken in a trial of the OX40 agonist ivuxolimab. The chain couples TRBV7-3 to TRBJ1-4; D gene ambiguous. The TCR originated in an adult with an advanced solid tumor such as melanoma, head and neck, liver or kidney cancer. CDR3 protein: CASSPRRGKEKLFF. CDR3 DNA sequence: TGTGCCAGCAGCCCCCGGAGAGGGAAGGAAAAACTGTTTTTT. Combining the CDR3 with reference TRBV7-3 and TRBJ1-4 gives the whole variable domain GAGVSQTPSNKVTEKGKYVELRCDPISGHTALYWYRQSLGQGPEFLIYFQGTGAADDSGLPNDRFFAVRPEGSVSTLKIQRTERGDSAVYLCASSPRRGKEKLFFGSGTQLSVL.